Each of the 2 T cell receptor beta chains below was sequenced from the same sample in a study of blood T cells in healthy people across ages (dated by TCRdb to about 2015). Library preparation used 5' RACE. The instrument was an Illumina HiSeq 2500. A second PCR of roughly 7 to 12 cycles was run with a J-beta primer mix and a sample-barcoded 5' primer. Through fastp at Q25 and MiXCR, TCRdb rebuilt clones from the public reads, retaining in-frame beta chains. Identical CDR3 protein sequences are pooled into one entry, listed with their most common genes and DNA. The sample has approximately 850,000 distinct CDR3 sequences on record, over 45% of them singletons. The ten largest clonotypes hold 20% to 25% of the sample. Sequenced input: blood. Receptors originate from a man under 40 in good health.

CDR3 protein: CASSGRVRDEKLFF. The DNA of the CDR3 is TGTGCCAGCAGTGGCAGGGTTAGAGACGAAAAACTGTTTTTT. This sequence joins TRBV27 and TRBJ1-4; tentatively, D is TRBD1 (5 bases). The ends were cut back, 5 bases at V and 8 bases at J, with 15 bases in the middle. Germline loops: CDR1 MNHEY, CDR2 SMNVEV (reference sequence). The CDR3 is 14 residues long.

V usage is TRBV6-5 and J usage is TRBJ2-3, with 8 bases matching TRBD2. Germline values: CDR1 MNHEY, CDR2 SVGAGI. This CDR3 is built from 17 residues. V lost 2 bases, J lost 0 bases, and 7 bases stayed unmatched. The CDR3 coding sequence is TGTGCCAGCAGTTACGGGCCTAGCGGGCCGAGCACAGATACGCAGTATTTT. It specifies CASSYGPSGPSTDTQYF.